The 10 T cell receptor beta chains presented below share a single source sample, sequenced in a study of early T cells in non-severe SARS-CoV-2 infection (dated by TCRdb to about 2021). The library was obtained by 5' RACE. The sequencer listed for this sample is NextSeq 500. The raw public reads went through TCRdb reprocessing: fastp at Q25, MiXCR clone calling, in-frame beta chains kept. CDR3 protein sequences are deduplicated, and each keeps its most common genes and DNA. Recorded for this sample are fewer than 45,000 distinct CDR3 sequences; 5.8% of them occurred a single time. About 7.3% of the sample rests with the top ten. Material: whole blood. Receptors originate from an adult who was a healthcare worker with PCR-confirmed SARS-CoV-2 infection or an uninfected control (not recorded which).

Many counts were recorded for this clonotype. The chain uses TRBV6-5 and TRBJ2-7; the match to TRBD1 covers 8 bases. CDR3 length equals 14 residues. The germline CDR1 and CDR2 sequences are MNHEY and SVGAGI. The trim removed 4 bases at V and 2 bases at J, leaving 4 bases unmatched. CDR3: CASSSWTGTYEQYF. CDR3 nucleotides: TGTGCCAGCAGTTCGTGGACAGGGACCTACGAGCAGTACTTC.

There are many counts of this clonotype. The rearrangement joins TRBV2 to TRBJ2-2; D is ambiguous. CDR1 is SNHLY, CDR2 FYNNEI, per germline. This CDR3 spans 13 amino acids. V was cut by 4 bases and J by 5 bases, with 8 bases left in between. In DNA form, the CDR3 reads TGTGCCAGCAGTGTCGTGGGGACCGGGGAGCTGTTTTTT. Translated, it gives CASSVVGTGELFF.

The V and J genes are TRBV7-2 and TRBJ2-3; a weak D match, TRBD2 (5 bases). Germline V CDR1 and CDR2: SGHTA, FQGNSA. CDR3 length: 14 amino acids. The germline V and J ends were trimmed by 3 bases and 7 bases, with 14 bases remaining between them. The CDR3 DNA follows: TGTGCCAGCAGCTTTCTCGGACTTCCTTATACGCAGTATTTT. This sequence encodes CASSFLGLPYTQYF.

This clonotype was observed many times. The J gene is TRBJ1-5, the V gene TRBV12-5; 12 bases are shared with TRBD1. Trimming removed 2 bases from V and 3 bases from J; junction bases left unmatched: 8. Germline V gene lookup returns CDR1 LGHNT and CDR2 FRNRAP. The CDR3 contains 18 residues. The CDR3 coding sequence is TGTGCTAGTGGTTTGCCTCCGGGACAGGGGGCAGTCAATCAGCCCCAGCATTTT. This encodes CASGLPPGQGAVNQPQHF.

This clonotype was counted ten times or more. The rearrangement joins TRBV7-2 to TRBJ1-2; TRBD1 matches at 10 bases. Looked up from germline, CDR1 is SGHTA and CDR2 is FQGNSA. The CDR3 contains 15 residues. The ends lost 1 base at V and 7 bases at J; junction bases unmatched: 6. DNA of the CDR3: TGTGCCAGCAGCTTAGAAGGGACAGGGGCTGGTGGCTACACCTTC. Its protein is CASSLEGTGAGGYTF.

The chain has TRBV20-1 and TRBJ2-5, with TRBD2 identical over 9 bases. Germline assignment: CDR1 DFQATT and CDR2 SNEGSKA (reference sequence). J was trimmed by 1 base and V by 6 bases; bases with no gene match: 6. This CDR3 region has 14 residues. The CDR3 sequence: CSASTSGLQETQYF. DNA for the CDR3: TGCAGTGCATCGACTAGCGGACTCCAAGAGACCCAGTACTTC.

This clonotype was detected ten times or more. The V gene is TRBV10-2, the J gene TRBJ2-3; 10 nucleotides agree with TRBD2. The CDR3 consists of 16 residues. CDR1 and CDR2 from the germline V gene are WSHSY and SAAADI. The junction had 8 bases not matched to a gene; V was cut back by 4 bases and J by 4 bases. The chain's CDR3 is CASSVPSGRFADTQYF. The CDR3 nucleotides are TGCGCCAGCAGTGTTCCTAGCGGGAGATTCGCAGATACGCAGTATTTT.

This clonotype has at least ten counts. The J gene is TRBJ1-5, the V gene TRBV6-1, with a tentative D call TRBD1 (5 bases). The ends were cut back, 2 bases at V and 3 bases at J, with 11 bases in the middle. The CDR3 runs 15 residues. The V gene's germline CDR1 is MNHNS and CDR2 SASEGT. The CDR3 bases are TGTGCCAGCAGTGAAAGCAGGGCTTTCAATCAGCCCCAGCATTTT. It specifies CASSESRAFNQPQHF.

There are many counts of this clonotype. The chain carries TRBV28 and TRBJ2-3, with D unclear. Germline V gives CDR1 MDHEN, CDR2 SYDVKM. The CDR3 totals 12 residues. The V end lost 5 bases, the J end lost 4 bases, and 7 bases lay between the germline ends. The CDR3 DNA reads as TGTGCCAGCAGTAGTAACGCAGATACGCAGTATTTT. This translates into CASSSNADTQYF. The full variable domain, completed using reference TRBV28 and TRBJ2-3, is DVKVTQSSRYLVKRTGEKVFLECVQDMDHENMFWYRQDPGLGLRLIYFSYDVKMKEKGDIPEGYSVSREKKERFSLILESASTNQTSMYLCASSSNADTQYFGPGTRLTVL.

This clonotype was counted ten times or more. The CDR3, as DNA: TGTGCCAGCACCCCCAAAATGGCGGGAGTGGAGACCCAGTACTTC. Its translation is CASTPKMAGVETQYF. The chain carries TRBV2 and TRBJ2-5, with 7 bases that match TRBD2. The J segment lost 5 bases and the V segment lost 7 bases, leaving 13 bases of the junction unmatched. Looked up from germline, CDR1 is SNHLY and CDR2 is FYNNEI. CDR3 length: 15 residues.